A selection of T cell receptor beta chains follows, all from one sample in a study of blood T cell repertoires in COVID-19. The method was immunoSEQ multiplex PCR; TCRdb's version includes in-frame clones alone and lacks a portion of them. Among around 94,000 clones listed, approximately 86% were seen once. The material sequenced was peripheral blood. Receptors were obtained from a man aged 50 to 59 with acute or convalescent COVID-19. Both conserved end residues are part of each CDR3. The D gene is left open where the match is weak. Size tells how often a clone was seen (once, few, many) or the class of an expanded clone, and some rows leave it out.

J,D,length,V,size,DNA,CDR3
TRBJ1-6,TRBD1,16,TRBV7-2,.,TGTGCCAGCAGCGTAGCTCCGGGACAGGGAGGTTCACCCCTCCACTTT,CASSVAPGQGGSPLHF
TRBJ1-5,TRBD1,14,TRBV19,.,TGTGCCAGTAGTGTACAGGGGGGGTATCAGCCCCAGCATTTT,CASSVQGGYQPQHF
TRBJ2-5,.,16,TRBV12-2,once,TGTGCAAGTCGCTTAGTCGACAGGGGGCATGAGGAGACCCAGTACTTC,CASRLVDRGHEETQYF
TRBJ2-7,.,11,TRBV20-1,few,TGCAGTGCGCGTTCGGTCTACGAGCAGTACTTC,CSARSVYEQYF
TRBJ2-7,TRBD1,14,TRBV7-9,.,TGTGCCAGCAGCCGCGGACAGGGCACCTACGAGCAGTACTTC,CASSRGQGTYEQYF
TRBJ2-5,TRBD1,16,TRBV11-2,.,TGTGCCAGCAGCTCTTCCCGACAGGGGGGTTGGGAGACCCAGTACTTC,CASSSSRQGGWETQYF
TRBJ1-1,.,13,TRBV19,.,TGTGCCAGTAGTGAGGGGGAACCATACGAAGCTTTCTTT,CASSEGEPYEAFF
TRBJ2-1,.,11,TRBV20-1,.,TGCAGTGCTAGAGTCGTAAATGAGCAGTTCTTC,CSARVVNEQFF
TRBJ2-4,TRBD1,16,TRBV28,.,TGTGCCAGCAGTGTCGGGACAGGGGTTGTCTTAAACATTCAGTACTTC,CASSVGTGVVLNIQYF
TRBJ2-7,.,14,TRBV3-1/TRBV3-2,.,TGTGCCAGCAGCCAAGCGCGGGCTAGCCACGAGCAGTACTTC,CASSQARASHEQYF
TRBJ1-5,.,14,TRBV25-1,.,TGTGCCAGCACACCACAGGGCTACAATCAGCCCCAGCATTTT,CASTPQGYNQPQHF
TRBJ1-2,.,14,TRBV10-3,.,TGTGCCATCAATAAAGACAGTTGGGATTCTGGCTACACCTTC,CAINKDSWDSGYTF
TRBJ1-4,.,15,TRBV28,.,TGTGCCAGCAGGACGACAGGAGGAGCTAATGAAAAACTGTTTTTT,CASRTTGGANEKLFF
TRBJ1-1,TRBD1,16,TRBV5-8,.,TGTGCCAGCAGCTCGCCCAGGACAGGGGAGAACACTGAAGCTTTCTTT,CASSSPRTGENTEAFF
TRBJ1-2,TRBD1,15,TRBV27,.,TGTGCCACCAGTCAGGGGGGGACAGGGTTTGAAGGCTACACCTTC,CATSQGGTGFEGYTF
TRBJ2-7,TRBD1,16,TRBV5-1,.,TGCGCCAGCAGCCCTCCGGGACAGGACAGCTCCTACGAGCAGTACTTC,CASSPPGQDSSYEQYF
TRBJ2-5,.,15,TRBV2,.,TGTGCCAGCCGATCATCACCGGTTCGGTCAGAGACCCAGTACTTC,CASRSSPVRSETQYF
TRBJ2-4,.,13,TRBV6-5,.,TGTGCCAGCAGTTACGGGGGGAAGGATATTCAGTACTTC,CASSYGGKDIQYF
TRBJ2-5,.,14,TRBV7-9,once,TGTGCCAGCAGCTCCAACCTGGGGGGTGAGACCCAGTACTTC,CASSSNLGGETQYF
TRBJ2-1,TRBD2,14,TRBV5-1,.,TGCGCCAGCAGCTTGACTAGCGGGAGGGGTGAGCAGTTCTTC,CASSLTSGRGEQFF
TRBJ1-2,.,16,TRBV7-2,.,TGTGCCAGCAGCTTAGCAGGGGCCACCTCCGGGTATGGCTACACCTTC,CASSLAGATSGYGYTF
TRBJ2-1,.,14,TRBV3-1/TRBV3-2,.,TGTGCCAGCAGCCAAGAGTCGGTATACAATGAGCAGTTCTTC,CASSQESVYNEQFF
TRBJ2-5,TRBD1,15,TRBV5-8,.,TGTGCCAGCACCGGGACAGGGGGACTCCAAGAGACCCAGTACTTC,CASTGTGGLQETQYF
TRBJ1-1,.,16,TRBV18,once,TGTGCCAGCTCACCTAGAACAGGGACGGCGAACACTGAAGCTTTCTTT,CASSPRTGTANTEAFF
TRBJ1-3,TRBD1,16,TRBV6-2/TRBV6-3,.,TGTGCCAGCAGCCAGCCGTCGGTGGACAGGTTTAACACCATATATTTT,CASSQPSVDRFNTIYF
TRBJ1-1,.,15,TRBV7-2,.,TGTGCCAGCAGCTTAGGGGAGTTAATGAACACTGAAGCTTTCTTT,CASSLGELMNTEAFF
TRBJ2-5,TRBD1,14,TRBV5-1,.,TGCGCCAGCAGCCCTGGGACAGGCAAAGAGACCCAGTACTTC,CASSPGTGKETQYF
TRBJ2-5,TRBD2,14,TRBV19,.,TGTGCCAGTATGGGACTAGCGCGACCGGAGACCCAGTACTTC,CASMGLARPETQYF
TRBJ1-1,TRBD1,19,TRBV7-9,.,TGTGCCAGCAGTCAGAGTGACAGGGTCGATGGGGGACTAGACACTGAAGCTTTCTTT,CASSQSDRVDGGLDTEAFF
TRBJ1-3,.,14,TRBV5-1,.,TGCGCCAGCAGCTTGGGAGGCACAAGAGACACCATATATTTT,CASSLGGTRDTIYF
TRBJ1-2,.,13,TRBV7-9,.,TGTGCCAGCAGCGTAGAGAACAGGGACGGCTACACCTTC,CASSVENRDGYTF
TRBJ1-1,TRBD1,13,TRBV5-1,.,TGCGCCAGCAGCTTTTCAGGGGGCGGTGAAGCTTTCTTT,CASSFSGGGEAFF
TRBJ1-1,TRBD1,15,TRBV5-4,.,TGTGCCAGCAGCGGAAACAGGGGTCAGAGCACTGAAGCTTTCTTT,CASSGNRGQSTEAFF
TRBJ1-2,TRBD1,18,TRBV5-4,medium-sized,TGTGCCAGCAGCTCCAATCTAGGACAGGGGGAAGTTAACTATGGCTACACCTTC,CASSSNLGQGEVNYGYTF
TRBJ1-1,.,11,TRBV30,.,TGTGCCTGGACGGTGAACACTGAAGCTTTCTTT,CAWTVNTEAFF
TRBJ1-2,TRBD1,15,TRBV7-9,.,TGTGCCAGCAGCCCGTCACAGGGGCGTTCGCATGGCTACACCTTC,CASSPSQGRSHGYTF
TRBJ2-7,.,14,TRBV5-1,once,TGCGCCAGCAGCTTGGACGGGGGACAGAACGAGCAGTACTTC,CASSLDGGQNEQYF
TRBJ2-7,TRBD2,15,TRBV11-3,.,TGTGCCAGCAGCTATGGGAGCGGGGCCTCCTACGAGCAGTACTTC,CASSYGSGASYEQYF
TRBJ2-5,TRBD2,17,TRBV7-6,.,TGTGCCAGCAGCCCACGGACTAGCGGGAGGGCCGAGGAGACCCAGTACTTC,CASSPRTSGRAEETQYF
TRBJ1-6,.,17,TRBV19,.,TGTGCCAGTAGTACGGACTCGCTAAGCTCCTATAATTCACCCCTCCACTTT,CASSTDSLSSYNSPLHF
TRBJ2-1,TRBD2,16,TRBV5-6,.,TGTGCCAGCAGTTTGGCCCCTACTAGCGGGGCAAGGGAGCAGTTCTTC,CASSLAPTSGAREQFF
TRBJ1-1,.,13,TRBV16,.,TGTGCCAGCAGCCGGACGGGGGACACTGAAGCTTTCTTT,CASSRTGDTEAFF
TRBJ1-6,.,16,TRBV5-5,.,TGTGCCAGCAGCTTTAGTATCGAGACAGAGGATTCACCCCTCCACTTT,CASSFSIETEDSPLHF
TRBJ2-2,TRBD1,16,TRBV5-6,.,TGTGCCAGCTTGTCGAACCGGGACAGGGACACCGGGGAGCTGTTTTTT,CASLSNRDRDTGELFF
TRBJ2-5,TRBD1,15,TRBV7-9,.,TGTGCCAGCAGCTCGACCCGACAGGGTTCGGAGACCCAGTACTTC,CASSSTRQGSETQYF
TRBJ1-1,.,14,TRBV6-6,.,TGTGCCAGCAGTTACTCCGACATGGAGGCTGAAGCTTTCTTT,CASSYSDMEAEAFF
TRBJ2-3,.,14,TRBV5-1,.,TGCGCCAGCAGCTTACAGGGTACCCCCGATACGCAGTATTTT,CASSLQGTPDTQYF
TRBJ2-5,.,14,TRBV5-1,.,TGCGCCAGCAGCTTGGACAGGGTCGGGGAGACCCAGTACTTC,CASSLDRVGETQYF
TRBJ1-1,TRBD1,14,TRBV6-6,.,TGTGCCAGCAGTCCACAGGGGACGAACACTGAAGCTTTCTTT,CASSPQGTNTEAFF
TRBJ1-5,.,17,TRBV18,.,TGTGCCAGCTCACCAGGGGCAGGGCAAGGGGGCAATCAGCCCCAGCATTTT,CASSPGAGQGGNQPQHF
TRBJ2-3,.,15,TRBV11-3,once,TGTGCCAGCAGCTTAGGGATAGCTAGCACAGATACGCAGTATTTT,CASSLGIASTDTQYF